The clone carrying this TCR beta chain turned up a few times. Its antigen is unknown. These data belong to a study of beta chain features in type 1 diabetes. On the study more broadly: Healthy donors and patients had similar age, gender and cell yields.

What was sequenced were expressed TCRB transcripts, since all of the isolated RNA had been reverse transcribed. Clones were sequenced by immunoSEQ multiplex PCR, and TCRdb holds only the in-frame ones, with some missing. The sample has 900,000 or so clones, roughly 15% seen once. Study conclusions and caveats: The influence of HLA type on TCRB rearrangement stayed undetermined. Because the template was cDNA, high-expressing cells might be over-represented.

Specimen: naive CD4+ T cells from blood. The source of this sequence is a woman aged 18-29 years in good health.

Here the CDR3 reads CASSQDLGDTQYF. CDR3 bases: TGTGCCAGCAGCCAAGATCTAGGGGATACGCAGTATTTT. The chain links TRBV14 to TRBJ2-3; D gene unclear. V was cut by 0 bases and J by 6 bases, with 7 bases left in between. CDR3 length equals 13 residues. Germline V CDR1 and CDR2: SGHDN, FVKESK.